This T cell receptor (beta chain) appears in the sequencing data of a study of Ad26.COV2.S vaccination and SARS-CoV-2 variants. Treatment specified: roughly 19 received Ad26.COV2.S at low or high dose, single or two shots; 5 received placebo; per-sample allocation not given. Vaccine and placebo recipients were sampled on day 63 after the first injection. Some clones are missing from TCRdb's copy, which holds only in-frame ones; the method was immunoSEQ multiplex PCR. The table includes some 320,000 clones, about 85% detected once. This clone was seen just once. The sample was peripheral blood, taken in a trial of Ad26.COV2.S vaccine versus placebo. This TCR was recovered from a person aged 18-60 years who received the Ad26.COV2.S COVID-19 vaccine or a placebo.

This CDR3 reads CASSRSPYRSSGNTIYF. CDR3 nucleotide sequence: TGTGCCAGCAGCCGAAGCCCCTACAGGTCCTCTGGAAACACCATATATTTT. This chain links TRBV3-1 (or the pseudogene TRBV3-2) with TRBJ1-3; the D gene is possibly TRBD1 (5 bases). CDR3 length equals 17 residues. Deletions cut 4 bases from V and 0 bases from J, with 16 bases between. Germline V gene sequence: CDR1 LGHDT, CDR2 YNNKEL (reference sequence).